What follows describes a single T cell receptor (beta chain). Its antigen target is currently unknown. No qualities accompany the bases; no much larger clone lies one base away. CDR1 and CDR2 (KGHSH, LQKENI) derive from the germline V gene. V was cut back by 2 bases and J by 0 bases, leaving a gap of 12 bases between them. The CDR3 contains 16 residues, cysteine and phenylalanine counted. Only CDR3 DNA is held: 48 bases, read in frame from base 1. The record originates from a study of cytomegalovirus exposure and HLA in healthy donors (dated by TCRdb to the late 2010s). Background on the whole study: An earlier analysis of approximately 550 of the donors reported 250 to 300 Gb of sequence data and 117 million unique TCR beta sequences from roughly 180 million T cells. An early release covering 500 to 750 HLA-typed donors comprised approximately 290 gigabases of sequencing data and tens of millions of unique TCR sequences. The genetic ancestry cluster associated with self-reported Caucasian donors included roughly four fifths of the roughly 400 genotyped donors. The study was designed to test whether signatures of past pathogen exposure could be identified by cataloging public T cell receptors. The T cell repertoires of 700 or so subjects were profiled by immunosequencing and related to cytomegalovirus serostatus. In addition to the first cohort of roughly 670 subjects, a separate validation cohort of 100 to 150 different subjects was used. To predict cytomegalovirus infection status, the study combined high-throughput TCR immunosequencing, statistical association of individual TCRs with disease status, and machine learning. To study patterns of TCR occurrence, a later analysis re-analyzed previously published TCR beta repertoires from hundreds of donors and added high-resolution HLA genotyping. Rather than using new phenotypic data, the later analysis identified candidate immune exposures from TCR beta sequences and from how often those sequences occurred across donors. An earlier analysis of some 500 of the donors used high-throughput TCR beta sequencing to judge whether each TCR beta V gene segment behaved as functional or pseudogenic. Alongside the repertoire data, information on donor age, sex, ethnicity and CMV serostatus was compiled. Genome-wide SNP genotypes for about 65% of the 666 donors were used in a later genetic analysis, which treated that subset as a discovery cohort. All discovery cohort repertoires had been generated using a single sequencing platform. HLA typing included class I and class II loci at four-digit resolution. The number of typed donors differed by locus: roughly 620-640 for A, B, C, DRB1 and DQB1; 522 for DQA1; approximately 600 for DPA1; and roughly 490 for DPB1. Roughly five DR-DQ haplotypes were handled as single units for association and clustering because linkage in the cohort was strong. On average, roughly 250,000 unique TCR beta nucleotide sequences were sequenced per donor among a few hundred genotyped donors of the cohort, with roughly 18% of those sequences being non-productive.

The library was prepared using the immunoSEQ multiplex PCR assay. For the multiplex PCR, a mixture combining 60 forward primers for TCR Vbeta segments and 13 reverse primers for TCR Jbeta segments was used. A multiplex PCR assay on genomic DNA amplified the CDR3 region of rearranged TCR beta genes. The Illumina HiSeq System was used to sequence the amplified TCR beta libraries as 87-base-pair reads. In the original analysis: In a later analysis, tens of millions of unique TCR beta chains were counted across the 500 to 850 repertoires, and some 10 million of these chains were shared by at least two donors. Raw reads were error-corrected and collapsed into unique sequences with a nearest-neighbor algorithm that merged closely related sequences to remove PCR and sequencing errors. V, D and J gene segments were assigned by aligning CDR3 sequences to IMGT reference sequences. For a sequence to be retained, a match of at least six nucleotides to both a V gene segment and a J gene segment was required. Rearrangements were classified as productive when the CDR3 lacked stop codons and remained in frame with V and J, and all other rearrangements were classified as non-productive. Following IMGT convention, CDR3 was defined as the stretch from the second conserved V-encoded cysteine to the conserved J-encoded phenylalanine. The earlier analysis of around 640 of the donors excluded sequences that lacked an unambiguous match to a single V gene segment. In an earlier analysis of approximately 610 of the donors, V segments were called functional above 56.7% productive rearrangements and were called segregating when the between-donor standard deviation exceeded 5%. A statistical classification framework was built for diagnosing cytomegalovirus status from the catalog of TCR beta chain sequences. A later analysis assigned V and J genes by comparing TCR nucleotide sequences with IMGT/GENE-DB human TR gene sequences. Using the TCRdist pipeline, a later analysis assigned CDR3 sequences along with most-parsimonious VDJ recombination scenarios. A later analysis defined each TCR beta chain by its CDR3 amino acid sequence plus V-gene family, and excluded reads lacking a unique V-gene family. In a later analysis, 450 to 600 highly shared, low-generation-probability nucleotide sequences were removed to address suspected cross-contamination and a sequencing artifact. A later analysis calculated a clonal expansion index for each public chain from normalized within-repertoire ranks of inferred template counts. A later analysis computed generation probabilities with a VDJ recombination model fitted to out-of-frame rearrangements, and checked the results against IGoR. A later analysis scored TCR-TCR, TCR-HLA and TCR-CMV co-occurrence with hypergeometric tests, applying a repertoire-size bias correction to TCR pairs. To estimate false discovery rates, a later analysis permuted the HLA or CMV assignments 20 times. A later analysis grouped co-occurring TCRs with DBSCAN, adding TCRdist sequence similarity when clustering within HLA-allele-positive subsets. Repertoires with fewer than 30,000 or more than 120,000 public chains, plus five repertoires with anomalous nucleotide sharing, were excluded from co-occurrence clustering. Imported from immuneACCESS, the table was reduced by TCRdb to in-frame sequences with V and J called. These copies leave out some clones; in studies compared against another copy, an unresolved V gene accounts for under half, and the cause of the remainder is not known. V and J calls and clone size are copied from that table; D and trimming were computed from the DNA. Here the sample has around 120,000 clones; roughly 78% occur a single time. The ten largest clonotypes hold 3% to 4% of the sample.

What the work shows at the level of the full study, not this receptor alone: This cohort had only TCR beta chains sequenced, and the lack of alpha or paired-chain data limited which features could be detected. The sequencing pipeline was judged likely to have produced a cluster of highly shared sequence variants as a technical artifact. A later analysis found that most CMV-associated TCR beta chains appeared HLA-restricted, with HLA associations seemingly driven largely by CMV exposure. The earlier analysis of 587 of the donors excluded approximately 17 rarely observed V segments, including chromosome 9 orphons, because counts were too low. The authors suggested that the approach could potentially be extended to other disease states and immunological phenotypes. HLA typing was unavailable for some donors at each locus, so association tests used only the typed subset. The classifier was reported to diagnose cytomegalovirus status with high specificity and sensitivity in both the original and validation cohorts. In a later analysis, HLA-associated TCR beta chains showed more clonal expansion and lower generation probabilities than non-associated chains that were equally common. Roughly uniform sequencing depth across donors was assumed in presence/absence analyses, although this assumption may not hold. Most TCR sequences were observed very rarely across donors, whereas some public TCRs were present in many individuals. In a later genetic analysis, a missense DCLRE1C variant was associated with V-gene and J-gene trimming of TCR beta chains, and the association was replicated in an independent cohort. A total of fewer than 200 TCR beta chains were listed by the study as associated with cytomegalovirus. Linkage disequilibrium might explain the correlated functional status among segregating V segments, but an unknown experimental factor could not be excluded. A later analysis reported that several top co-occurrence clusters appeared linked to parvovirus B19, influenza, CMV and Epstein-Barr virus. In a later analysis, TCR association rates were found to vary across HLA loci, with the most associated TCRs seen for DRB1 alleles and the fewest for HLA-C alleles. A later genetic analysis reported fewer N-insertions in productive TCRs among donors in an Asian-associated ancestry cluster than the roughly 690-donor mean. Some IMGT-functional V segments, including TRBV6-2 and TRBV6-3, could not be told apart with the 87-base-pair reads, so those segments were excluded. At a false discovery rate of 0.05, a later analysis linked 16,951 TCR beta sequences to specific HLA alleles. In an earlier analysis of 587 of the donors, most TCR beta V segments appeared in productive rearrangements about 87% or about 30% of the time, broadly matching IMGT annotations. A further reported finding was that TCR beta sequences accurately predicted the HLA-A and HLA-B alleles for most subjects in the first cohort. The only immune exposure information available for the cohort was CMV serostatus. In vitro tests confirmed that a few of the cytomegalovirus-associated TCR beta chains recognize cytomegalovirus antigens. When HLA alleles, especially DR and DQ, strongly co-occurred, TCR associations were difficult to assign to individual alleles.

The cohort consisted of 666 healthy bone marrow donors. Cohort members were all nominally healthy when sampled, although unrecorded immune exposures were likely present. The donor was CMV seropositive and was included in the group of approximately 310 seropositive cohort members. Every donor gave a peripheral blood sample, and the peripheral blood mononuclear cells from that sample were used for TCR beta sequencing. Genomic DNA was extracted from the blood cell samples with the Qiagen DNeasy Blood Extraction Kit. The sequencing sample was made of PBMCs. The rearrangement combines TRBV18 with TRBJ2-3; the D gene assignment is ambiguous. The sequence derives from a woman between 25 and 40 years old in good health and CMV-seropositive. Read as DNA, the sequence is TGTGCCAGCTCACCAGGTGCCTTACTTAGCACAGATACGCAGTATTTT. Translated, it reads CASSPGALLSTDTQYF.